These T cell receptor beta chains were read from a single sample in a study of blood T cell repertoires in COVID-19. The repertoire was sequenced with immunoSEQ multiplex PCR; TCRdb's copy has only in-frame clones and lacks some. The sample carries 200,000 to 250,000 clones, 82% recorded once. The sequencing sample was made of peripheral blood. The receptors originated from an elderly woman with active or convalescent COVID-19. Each CDR3 is given with its conserved first and last residue. The D gene is left open where the match is weak. Clone size is not always given. Where it is, it says once, few, many or a class for expanded clones.

size: few; V: TRBV5-1; J: TRBJ1-2; D: .; DNA: TGCGCCAGCAGCTTGGGGCAGGGAAACTATGGCTACACCTTC; CDR3: CASSLGQGNYGYTF
size: few; V: TRBV28; J: TRBJ1-2; D: TRBD1; DNA: TGTGCCAGCAGTTCGTATGGACAGGGGGCAATCTATGGCTACACCTTC; CDR3: CASSSYGQGAIYGYTF
size: .; V: TRBV29-1; J: TRBJ2-7; D: TRBD1; DNA: TGCAGCGTGGGGACAGAGAGTTACGAGCAGTACTTC; CDR3: CSVGTESYEQYF
size: .; V: TRBV28; J: TRBJ2-6; D: .; DNA: TGTGCCAGCAGTTTAGGGCAGTCTGGGGCCAACGTCCTGACTTTC; CDR3: CASSLGQSGANVLTF
size: .; V: TRBV25-1; J: TRBJ1-6; D: .; DNA: TGTGCCAGCGGGAAAGGGGTGGACTCACCCCTCCACTTT; CDR3: CASGKGVDSPLHF
size: once; V: TRBV25-1; J: TRBJ1-3; D: .; DNA: TGTGCCAGCAGTGATCATCGGGGATCTGGAAACACCATATATTTT; CDR3: CASSDHRGSGNTIYF
size: .; V: TRBV29-1; J: TRBJ2-7; D: TRBD1; DNA: TGCAGCGTCTTCAACGACAGGGACTCCTACGAGCAGTACTTC; CDR3: CSVFNDRDSYEQYF
size: .; V: TRBV29-1; J: TRBJ2-1; D: TRBD2; DNA: TGCAGCGCGAGGAAAGGGTCATTGACTAGCGGGGTTAATGAGCAGTTCTTC; CDR3: CSARKGSLTSGVNEQFF
size: .; V: TRBV21-1; J: TRBJ1-2; D: .; DNA: TGTGCCAGCAGAAAACCACTGAATCTGATCTATCGCTACACCTTC; CDR3: CASRKPLNLIYRYTF
size: .; V: TRBV4-2; J: TRBJ1-4; D: .; DNA: TGTGCCAGCAGCCAAGCTCTTGACCCGGGAACAAAACTGTTTTTT; CDR3: CASSQALDPGTKLFF
size: .; V: TRBV5-1; J: TRBJ2-1; D: .; DNA: TGCGCCAGCAGCTTGGGAGTAAATGGTGAGCAGTTCTTC; CDR3: CASSLGVNGEQFF
size: few; V: TRBV27; J: TRBJ1-2; D: .; DNA: TGTGCCAGCAGGTACAGGGCAAACTTTTATGGCTACACCTTC; CDR3: CASRYRANFYGYTF
size: .; V: TRBV5-1; J: TRBJ2-1; D: .; DNA: TGCGCCAGCAGCTTGGCGGGCCAGGGGTACAATGAGCAGTTCTTC; CDR3: CASSLAGQGYNEQFF
size: once; V: TRBV9; J: TRBJ1-4; D: .; DNA: TGTGCCAGCAGCCCAACCGGGACACCTCAAAAACTGTTTTTT; CDR3: CASSPTGTPQKLFF
size: .; V: TRBV4-2; J: TRBJ2-2; D: TRBD2; DNA: TGTGCCAGCAGCCAAGATTGGGGACTAGCGACAGTCACCGGGGAGCTGTTTTTT; CDR3: CASSQDWGLATVTGELFF
size: .; V: TRBV2; J: TRBJ2-7; D: .; DNA: TGTGCCAGCAGTGACCCCGCGGCCCAAGGGGACGAGCAGTACTTC; CDR3: CASSDPAAQGDEQYF
size: .; V: TRBV19; J: TRBJ2-7; D: .; DNA: TGTGCCAGTAGTCAAGACAACTACGAGCAGTACTTC; CDR3: CASSQDNYEQYF
size: .; V: TRBV28; J: TRBJ1-1; D: .; DNA: TGTGCCAGCACCCTAGGCTCGGGGGGGCCGAACACTGAAGCTTTCTTT; CDR3: CASTLGSGGPNTEAFF
size: .; V: TRBV11-2; J: TRBJ1-6; D: .; DNA: TGTGCCACCTCCCACCGACAATTTAATTCACCCCTCCACTTT; CDR3: CATSHRQFNSPLHF
size: .; V: TRBV11-2; J: TRBJ2-1; D: .; DNA: TGTGCCAGCAGGTCCCCCGGCGGAAACAATGAGCAGTTCTTC; CDR3: CASRSPGGNNEQFF
size: few; V: TRBV7-9; J: TRBJ1-1; D: .; DNA: TGTGCCAGCAGCCCCGCGGGGCGGAACACTGAAGCTTTCTTT; CDR3: CASSPAGRNTEAFF
size: .; V: TRBV5-1; J: TRBJ1-1; D: .; DNA: TGCGCCAGCAGCTTGGGAAGCGGGGTGAACACTGAAGCTTTCTTT; CDR3: CASSLGSGVNTEAFF
size: once; V: TRBV10-3; J: TRBJ2-3; D: TRBD2; DNA: TGTGCCATCAGTGATTCCCCTAGCGGGTCTTCAGATACGCAGTATTTT; CDR3: CAISDSPSGSSDTQYF
size: .; V: TRBV7-2; J: TRBJ2-5; D: TRBD1; DNA: TGTGCCAGCAGTTTTCAGACAGGGCCCCAAGAGACCCAGTACTTC; CDR3: CASSFQTGPQETQYF
size: .; V: TRBV7-2; J: TRBJ1-1; D: TRBD1; DNA: TGTGCCAGCAGCCCCGGACAGGCGAACACTGAAGCTTTCTTT; CDR3: CASSPGQANTEAFF
size: .; V: TRBV19; J: TRBJ1-6; D: .; DNA: TGTGCCAGTAGTCCATGGGAGTTCAATTCACCCCTCCACTTT; CDR3: CASSPWEFNSPLHF
size: few; V: TRBV5-1; J: TRBJ2-3; D: .; DNA: TGCGCCAGCAGCTTTTTGGGAGTCGGAACAGATACGCAGTATTTT; CDR3: CASSFLGVGTDTQYF
size: .; V: TRBV27; J: TRBJ1-5; D: TRBD1; DNA: TGTGCCAGCAGTCAACGACAGGGGATTAGCAATCAGCCCCAGCATTTT; CDR3: CASSQRQGISNQPQHF
size: .; V: TRBV5-6; J: TRBJ2-1; D: .; DNA: TGTGCCAGCAGCCTCCCCCAGGTCAATGAGCAGTTCTTC; CDR3: CASSLPQVNEQFF
size: .; V: TRBV6-6; J: TRBJ2-7; D: TRBD2; DNA: TGTGCCAGCAGTCCCCGGGACAGGGCTAGCGGGAGGGCTGGCGAGCAGTACTTC; CDR3: CASSPRDRASGRAGEQYF
size: .; V: TRBV28; J: TRBJ2-3; D: .; DNA: TGTGCCAGCAGCTTGAGACTTAGCACAGATACGCAGTATTTT; CDR3: CASSLRLSTDTQYF
size: .; V: TRBV7-9; J: TRBJ1-1; D: TRBD1; DNA: TGTGCCAGCAGCTACGGGACAGGGAACACTGAAGCTTTCTTT; CDR3: CASSYGTGNTEAFF
size: .; V: TRBV7-8; J: TRBJ2-7; D: .; DNA: TGTGCCAGCAGCTTAGTTTTTAGCGTCGACTCCTACGAGCAGTACTTC; CDR3: CASSLVFSVDSYEQYF
size: few; V: TRBV28; J: TRBJ1-1; D: .; DNA: TGTGCCAGCAGTTTACTGGTTGAGTGGACAAAGAACACTGAAGCTTTCTTT; CDR3: CASSLLVEWTKNTEAFF
size: .; V: TRBV15; J: TRBJ1-2; D: TRBD1; DNA: TGTGCCACCAGCAGCGATCTTAGGGACAGGGAACCCATCAACTATGGCTACACCTTC; CDR3: CATSSDLRDREPINYGYTF
size: .; V: TRBV24-1; J: TRBJ1-5; D: .; DNA: TGTGCCACCAGTGATTCCTTACATAGCAATCAGCCCCAGCATTTT; CDR3: CATSDSLHSNQPQHF
size: .; V: TRBV2; J: TRBJ2-7; D: TRBD2; DNA: TGTGCCAGCAGCCCAAGGACTAGCGGGCCGTACGAGCAGTACTTC; CDR3: CASSPRTSGPYEQYF
size: .; V: TRBV24-1; J: TRBJ1-1; D: .; DNA: TGTGCCACCAGTGTGTACGGTGAAGCTTTCTTT; CDR3: CATSVYGEAFF
size: .; V: TRBV3-1/TRBV3-2; J: TRBJ1-2; D: .; DNA: TGTGCCAGCAGCCCTACTACACAGGGTTTTCAAGTTGGCTACACCTTC; CDR3: CASSPTTQGFQVGYTF
size: .; V: TRBV3-1/TRBV3-2; J: TRBJ2-2; D: .; DNA: TGTGCCAGCGCGCGATCTAGGGGCGGGGAGCTGTTTTTT; CDR3: CASARSRGGELFF
size: .; V: TRBV2; J: TRBJ2-3; D: .; DNA: TGTGCCACTAACGGGTACAGCACAGATACGCAGTATTTT; CDR3: CATNGYSTDTQYF
size: .; V: TRBV5-1; J: TRBJ2-3; D: TRBD2; DNA: TGCGCCAGCAGCCGTGGCGGCGGGGGGTCCGATACGCAGTATTTT; CDR3: CASSRGGGGSDTQYF
size: .; V: TRBV29-1; J: TRBJ2-7; D: TRBD1; DNA: TGCAGCGTTGGGCAGTCCCAGGGGGCCGGCGAGCAGTACTTC; CDR3: CSVGQSQGAGEQYF
size: .; V: TRBV24-1; J: TRBJ2-5; D: TRBD2; DNA: TGTGCCACCAGTGACCTAGCGGGAGGATGGGAGACCCAGTACTTC; CDR3: CATSDLAGGWETQYF
size: .; V: TRBV30; J: TRBJ2-2; D: TRBD2; DNA: TGTGCCTGGAGTAAGGGAAGCGGGAGTAGGCTGTTTTTT; CDR3: CAWSKGSGSRLFF
size: few; V: TRBV6-5; J: TRBJ1-5; D: TRBD1; DNA: TGTGCCAGCCTCATTCAGGGACAGGGGGTTCAGCCCCAGCATTTT; CDR3: CASLIQGQGVQPQHF
size: .; V: TRBV6-5; J: TRBJ2-2; D: TRBD2; DNA: TGTGCCAGTCAGAAGGGCGGGGGGGCCGCCGGGGAGCTGTTTTTT; CDR3: CASQKGGGAAGELFF
size: .; V: TRBV10-2; J: TRBJ2-5; D: TRBD1; DNA: TGCGCCAGCAGTCCGACAGGGATGGAGACCCAGTACTTC; CDR3: CASSPTGMETQYF
size: .; V: TRBV7-8; J: TRBJ1-4; D: .; DNA: TGTGCCAGCAGCTTAGTCGACAGTGAAAAACTGTTTTTT; CDR3: CASSLVDSEKLFF
size: few; V: TRBV7-9; J: TRBJ1-5; D: TRBD1; DNA: TGTGCCAGCAGTCGTCAAGGACAGGGCGGTCAGCCCCAGCATTTT; CDR3: CASSRQGQGGQPQHF
size: .; V: TRBV5-4; J: TRBJ2-1; D: TRBD1; DNA: TGTGCCAGCAGCCCGAACCCGGTGGGACAGGGGAAAGCGGGGAACAATGAGCAGTTCTTC; CDR3: CASSPNPVGQGKAGNNEQFF